These 6 T cell receptor beta chains came from one sample sequenced in a study of post-analysis software for immune sequencing data. Study-level findings and limits: The study found TRBV5-6, TRBV5-1 and TRBV20-1 among 4 or 5 TRBV segments more frequent in patients than controls.

Unique-molecular-identifier-tagged TCR beta cDNA libraries were used. TCRdb re-called the PCR reads with MiXCR, one entry per CDR3 protein. The sample includes about 260,000 distinct CDR3 sequences, about 38% of them seen just once. These TCRs are of unknown antigen specificity. Sequencing was performed on blood. All receptors derive from a girl aged 10-17 years with multiple sclerosis.

This chain uses TRBV10-3 with TRBJ2-7, with TRBD1 matching over 8 bases. Trimming removed 6 bases from V and 1 base from J; junction bases left unmatched: 5. CDR3 length: 14 amino acids. Per the germline V gene, CDR1 is ENHRY and CDR2 is SYGVKD. CDR3 amino acids: CAIRTGTGSYEQYF. The CDR3, as DNA: TGTGCCATCAGGACCGGGACAGGTTCCTACGAGCAGTACTTC.

The V call is TRBV6-1, the J call TRBJ2-3; TRBD2 matches 8 bases. Germline CDR1 reads MNHNS; CDR2 reads SASEGT. The V gene end was trimmed by 4 bases and the J gene end by 4 bases; junction bases not matched to a gene: 10. The CDR3 covers 16 residues. CDR3 amino acids: CASSGFGGARPDTQYF. The CDR3 bases are TGTGCCAGCAGTGGATTCGGGGGGGCCCGCCCAGATACGCAGTATTTT.

Ten or more counts support this clonotype. The genes are TRBV5-6 and TRBJ2-4; 8 nucleotides match TRBD1. After removal of 1 base from V and 7 bases from J, the junction contained 4 bases not matched to a gene. Germline CDR1 and CDR2: SGHDT and YYEEEE. The CDR3 sequence is 14 residues long. CDR3 DNA: TGTGCCAGCAGCTTGTACGGACAGGGTAACATTCAGTACTTC. Its protein product is CASSLYGQGNIQYF.

This clonotype was recorded many times. The chain is built from TRBV21-1 and TRBJ2-3; the D call of TRBD1 is as the table states it, not checked on the DNA. TRBV21-1 counts as a pseudogene. This CDR3 has 16 residues. CDR3: CASSSRTGKASDTQYF. The DNA for the CDR3 is TGTGCCAGCAGCTCGCGCACAGGGAAGGCTTCGGATACGCAGTATTTT.

The gene calls are TRBV19 and TRBJ2-1; 11 bases map to TRBD2. CDR1 LNHDA and CDR2 SQIVND come from the germline V gene (reference sequence). V dropped 9 bases and J dropped 8; count of bases not matched to a gene: 12. CDR3 size: 15 residues. This CDR3 reads CASNIIAGGLYEQFF. Written as DNA, the CDR3 is TGTGCCAGCAACATTATAGCGGGGGGGCTCTATGAGCAGTTCTTC.

This clonotype has at least ten counts. The chain links TRBV10-3 to TRBJ1-5; 8 bases map to TRBD1. Germline V CDR1 and CDR2: ENHRY, SYGVKD. CDR3 length: 14 amino acids. Trimming took 5 bases from V and 5 from J; bases not matched to a gene: 5. The CDR3 reads CAISPGQEHQPQHF. In DNA form, the CDR3 reads TGTGCCATCAGTCCGGGACAGGAGCATCAGCCCCAGCATTTT.